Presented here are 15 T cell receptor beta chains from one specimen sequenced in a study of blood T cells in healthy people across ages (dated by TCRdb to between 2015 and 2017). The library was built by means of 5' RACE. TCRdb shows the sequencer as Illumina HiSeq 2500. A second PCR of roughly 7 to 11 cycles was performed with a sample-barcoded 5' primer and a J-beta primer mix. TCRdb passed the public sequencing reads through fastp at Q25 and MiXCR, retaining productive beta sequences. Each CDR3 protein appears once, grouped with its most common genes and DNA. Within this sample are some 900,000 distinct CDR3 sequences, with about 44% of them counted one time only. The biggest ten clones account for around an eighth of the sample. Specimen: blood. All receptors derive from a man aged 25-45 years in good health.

The CDR3 region is CAISDGGDTQYF. CDR3 in DNA: TGTGCCATCAGTGACGGGGGGGATACGCAGTATTTT. The J gene is TRBJ2-3, the V gene TRBV10-3, with TRBD2 matching over 7 bases. The J segment lost 6 bases and the V segment lost 3 bases, leaving 0 bases of the junction unmatched. Germline values: CDR1 ENHRY, CDR2 SYGVKD. CDR3 length: 12 residues.

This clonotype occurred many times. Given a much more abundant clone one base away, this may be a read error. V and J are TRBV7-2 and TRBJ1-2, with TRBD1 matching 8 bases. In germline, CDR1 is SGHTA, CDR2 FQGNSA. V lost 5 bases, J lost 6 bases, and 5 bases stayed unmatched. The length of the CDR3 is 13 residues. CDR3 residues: CASSVTGVDGYTF. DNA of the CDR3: TGTGCCAGCAGCGTGACAGGGGTTGATGGCTACACCTTC.

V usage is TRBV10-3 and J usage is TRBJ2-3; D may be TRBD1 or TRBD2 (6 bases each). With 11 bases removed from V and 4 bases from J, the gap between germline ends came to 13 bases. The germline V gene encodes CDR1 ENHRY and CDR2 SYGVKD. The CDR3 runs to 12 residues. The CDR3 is CAGRGEADTQYF. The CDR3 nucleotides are TGTGCCGGAAGGGGGGAGGCAGATACGCAGTATTTT.

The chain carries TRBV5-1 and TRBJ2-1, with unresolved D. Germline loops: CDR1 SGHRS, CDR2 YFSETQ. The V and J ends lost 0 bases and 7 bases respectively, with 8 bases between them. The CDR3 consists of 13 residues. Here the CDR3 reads CASSLALRNEQFF. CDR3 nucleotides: TGCGCCAGCAGCTTGGCTTTGAGAAATGAGCAGTTCTTC.

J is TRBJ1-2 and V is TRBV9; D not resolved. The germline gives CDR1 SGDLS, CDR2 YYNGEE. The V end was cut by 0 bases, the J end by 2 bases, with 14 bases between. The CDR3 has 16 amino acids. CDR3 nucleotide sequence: TGTGCCAGCAGCGTAGCCTTGGGCAGCCCGAACTATGGCTACACCTTC. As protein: CASSVALGSPNYGYTF.

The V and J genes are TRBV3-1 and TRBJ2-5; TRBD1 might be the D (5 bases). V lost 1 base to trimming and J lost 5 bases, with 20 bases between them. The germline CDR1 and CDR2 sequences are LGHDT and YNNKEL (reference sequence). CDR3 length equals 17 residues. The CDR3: CASSQASIWQGSETQYF. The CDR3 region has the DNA TGTGCCAGCAGCCAAGCGAGTATTTGGCAGGGATCCGAGACCCAGTACTTC.

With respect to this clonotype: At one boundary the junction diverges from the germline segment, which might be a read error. In nucleotides, the CDR3 is TGTGCCAGCAGTCACTCTAGGATTGTCGGAGATACGCAGTATTTT. Protein sequence: CASSHSRIVGDTQYF. The chain employs TRBV6-5 and TRBJ2-3; D unclear. CDR3 size: 15 residues. The germline CDR1 and CDR2 sequences are MNHEY and SVGAGI.

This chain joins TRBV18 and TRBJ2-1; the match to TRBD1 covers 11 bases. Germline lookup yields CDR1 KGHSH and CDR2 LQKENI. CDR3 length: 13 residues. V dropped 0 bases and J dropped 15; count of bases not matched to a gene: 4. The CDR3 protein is CASSPPDRGRTFF. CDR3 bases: TGTGCCAGCTCACCACCGGACAGGGGGCGAACGTTCTTC.

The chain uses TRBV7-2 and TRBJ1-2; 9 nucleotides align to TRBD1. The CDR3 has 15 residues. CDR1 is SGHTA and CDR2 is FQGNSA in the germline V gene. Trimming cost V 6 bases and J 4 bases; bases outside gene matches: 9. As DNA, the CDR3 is TGTGCCAGCAGAACCCCGGGACAGGGTGGCTATGGCTACACCTTC. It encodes CASRTPGQGGYGYTF.

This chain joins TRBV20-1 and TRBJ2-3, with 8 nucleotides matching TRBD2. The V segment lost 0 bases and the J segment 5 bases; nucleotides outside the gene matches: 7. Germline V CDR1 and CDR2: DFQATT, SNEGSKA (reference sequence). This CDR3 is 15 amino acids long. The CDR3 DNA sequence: TGCAGTGCTAGAGAGGTAGCGGGGCCTGTAGATACGCAGTATTTT. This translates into CSAREVAGPVDTQYF.

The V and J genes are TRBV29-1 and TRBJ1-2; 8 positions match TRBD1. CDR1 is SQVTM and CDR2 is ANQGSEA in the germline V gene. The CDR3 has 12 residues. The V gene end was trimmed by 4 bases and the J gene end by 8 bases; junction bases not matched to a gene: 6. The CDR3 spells CSVGRQGSGYTF. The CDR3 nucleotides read TGCAGCGTTGGACGACAGGGGTCGGGCTACACCTTC.

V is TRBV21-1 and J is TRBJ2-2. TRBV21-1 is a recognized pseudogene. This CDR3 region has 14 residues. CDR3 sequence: CASSLEVITGELFF. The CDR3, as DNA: TGTGCCAGCAGCTTAGAGGTAATCACCGGGGAGCTGTTTTTT.

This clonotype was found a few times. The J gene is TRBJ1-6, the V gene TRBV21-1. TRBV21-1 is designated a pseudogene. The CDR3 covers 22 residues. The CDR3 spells CASSKDRAPGPPTSSYNSPLHF. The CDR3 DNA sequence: TGTGCCAGCAGCAAAGACCGAGCCCCGGGCCCTCCTACGAGCTCCTATAATTCACCCCTCCACTTT.

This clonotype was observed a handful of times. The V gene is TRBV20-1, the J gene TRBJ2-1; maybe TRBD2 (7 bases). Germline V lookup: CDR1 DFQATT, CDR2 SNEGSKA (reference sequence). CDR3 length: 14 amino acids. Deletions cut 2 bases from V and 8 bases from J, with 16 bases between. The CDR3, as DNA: TGCAGTGCTAGATCGGGGGGCCCGGGGGATGAGCAGTTCTTC. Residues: CSARSGGPGDEQFF.

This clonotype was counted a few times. CDR3 loop: CASSQDQVMLAAYNEQFF. The CDR3, as DNA: TGCGCCAGCAGCCAAGATCAGGTGATGCTAGCGGCCTACAATGAGCAGTTCTTC. The chain uses TRBV4-3 and TRBJ2-1; 7 bases match TRBD2. In germline, CDR1 is LGHNA, CDR2 YSLEER. The CDR3 spans 18 residues. Trimming at V came to 0 bases and at J to 2 bases, leaving 10 bases not matched to a gene.